This T cell receptor (beta chain) emerged from a study of T-cell reconstitution after alpha-beta-depleted transplantation in children (dated by TCRdb to 2016 to 2017). Broadly, across the study: Using TCR repertoire profiling, the study quantitatively followed how T-cell immune reconstitution unfolded in children after TCRalphabeta/CD19-depleted allogeneic hematopoietic cell transplantation.

Overall study results and their limits: The high TCRbeta diversity at day 60 in some patients was ascribed to recipient T cells and intrathymic progenitors that had survived conditioning. About two months after transplant, the apparently early recovery of alphabetaT-cell counts reportedly depended on just several hundred clones that had expanded rapidly and came from non-depleted graft cells. Hyperexpanded clone frequencies declined over subsequent months; after one year, T-cell counts and TCRbeta diversity were mostly attributed to newly produced T cells.

The library was produced with PCR. Sequencing relied on an Illumina HiSeq 2500. TCR libraries were prepared with molecular barcoding, using unique molecular identifiers to normalize TCRbeta repertoire quantification. In-frame beta chains were kept once TCRdb had trimmed the public reads at Q25 with fastp and called clones with MiXCR. Duplicate CDR3 protein sequences are folded into a single record with the most common DNA and genes. Across this sample there are around 230,000 distinct CDR3 sequences, with over 15% seen only once. Roughly two fifths of the sample goes to the ten largest clones. Notes on this clonotype: There is no known antigen for this receptor. No much larger clone is present one base from it, and per-base qualities are unavailable.

The meaning of the sample's treatment or condition label: allogeneic hematopoietic cell transplantation with graft depleted of TCRalphabeta T cells and CD19 B cells. The children who served as transplant recipients had been given grafts of TCRalphabeta/CD19-depleted allogeneic hematopoietic cells. The sequence was obtained from a male patient aged 2 to 9 who had a stem cell transplant for acute lymphoblastic leukemia, so the T cells may come from the graft donor. Sequenced material: PBMCs, mostly from graft donor cells, taken 360 days after TCRalphabeta/CD19-depleted stem cell transplant.

This receptor carries the CDR3 CASSLGQGYAFF. The nucleotide sequence is given as TGTGCCAGCAGTCTGGGACAGGGGTATGCTTTCTTT. In this chain, TRBV6-5 is recombined with TRBJ1-1; 10 bases in the middle match TRBD1. From V the trimming removes 5 bases and from J it removes 11 bases, while the gene matches leave 5 bases of the junction unaccounted for. From its cysteine to its phenylalanine, the CDR3 spans 12 amino acids. Only CDR3 DNA is held: 36 bases, read in frame from base 1. CDR1 MNHEY and CDR2 SVGAGI were looked up in the germline V gene.